These 4 T cell receptor beta chains were all obtained from the same sample, sequenced in a study of blood T cell repertoires in COVID-19. This table comes from immunoSEQ multiplex PCR, and its TCRdb copy is limited to in-frame clones, with some not included. The sample comprises 52,000 or so clones, roughly 80% of which are singletons, and 5.5% to 6% rests with the top ten. Sequences were obtained from peripheral blood. The receptors were gathered from a human donor in a cohort sampled during active or convalescent COVID-19.

The rearrangement joins TRBV19 to TRBJ2-7; D is possibly TRBD1 (5 bases). CDR1 and CDR2 from the germline V gene are LNHDA and SQIVND (reference sequence). CDR3 length equals 13 residues. Trimming took 7 bases from V and 0 from J, leaving 10 bases between them. CDR3 in amino acids: CASKSTGSYEQYF. The CDR3 DNA is TGTGCCAGTAAATCCACAGGCTCCTACGAGCAGTACTTC.

The J gene is TRBJ1-1, the V gene TRBV4-2, with D unresolved. The CDR3 totals 15 residues. Trimming removed 2 bases at V and 0 bases at J, with 10 bases between. Germline V gene lookup returns CDR1 LGHNA and CDR2 YNFKEQ. CDR3: CASSQQGGMNTEAFF. CDR3 in DNA: TGTGCCAGCAGCCAACAAGGAGGGATGAACACTGAAGCTTTCTTT.

This chain uses TRBV2 with TRBJ1-2, with D possibly matching TRBD1 (5 bases). Trimming cost V 6 bases and J 8 bases, with 13 bases left between them. CDR1 is SNHLY and CDR2 is FYNNEI in the germline V gene. The CDR3 covers 12 residues. In DNA form, the CDR3 reads TGTGCCAGCAGACAACAGGAGGGCGGCTACACCTTC. Its protein product is CASRQQEGGYTF.

V and J are TRBV6-5 and TRBJ2-2; possibly TRBD1 for D (5 bases). CDR1 and CDR2 from the germline V gene are MNHEY and SVGAGI. The CDR3 loop spans 13 amino acids. V gave up 2 bases and J gave up 6 bases, with 7 bases separating them. CDR3 bases: TGTGCCAGCAGTTACCGGACATCCGGGGAGCTGTTTTTT. Protein product: CASSYRTSGELFF.